Below, 17 T cell receptor beta chains from the same sample are listed, as sequenced in a study of neurological immune-mediated disorders. TCRdb re-derived calls from the 5' RACE reads in MiXCR, one entry per CDR3 protein. This sample has roughly 45,000 distinct CDR3 sequences, with roughly 14% found just once. Regarding time point: longitudinal time-point 3. Sequencing was carried out using PBMCs. The receptor set was obtained from a man aged 25-45 years in good health.

This clonotype was seen once. The chain employs TRBV9 and TRBJ2-2; D might be TRBD1 (6 bases). Trimming cost V 3 bases and J 4 bases, with 10 bases left between them. The CDR3 is 14 residues long. Germline values: CDR1 SGDLS, CDR2 YYNGEE. This CDR3 is CASSATGPTGELFF. DNA for the CDR3: TGTGCCAGCAGCGCCACAGGGCCCACCGGGGAGCTGTTTTTT.

This clonotype came up many times. The rearrangement links TRBV20-1 to TRBJ1-2; D gene unclear. Germline V lookup: CDR1 DFQATT, CDR2 SNEGSKA (reference sequence). This CDR3 spans 13 amino acids. Trimming shortened V by 4 bases and J by 4 bases, and 13 bases separated the two germline ends. The DNA of the CDR3 is TGCAGTGCTACCAATCCGGCGGGCTATGGCTACACCTTC. Translating it yields CSATNPAGYGYTF.

The rearrangement uses TRBV14 and TRBJ2-1; TRBD1 matches 7 bases. After removal of 9 bases from V and 5 bases from J, the junction contained 13 bases not matched to a gene. The CDR3 sequence is 15 residues long. Germline V gene lookup returns CDR1 SGHDN and CDR2 FVKESK. CDR3 amino acids: CARRLKPTGNNEQFF. The CDR3 coding sequence is TGTGCCAGAAGACTGAAACCGACAGGGAACAATGAGCAGTTCTTC.

This clonotype was counted at least ten times. The chain links TRBV5-1 to TRBJ2-1, with TRBD2 as a possible D gene (5 bases). The CDR3 is 16 amino acids. V gave up 0 bases and J gave up 4 bases, with 14 bases separating them. CDR1 and CDR2 from the germline V gene are SGHRS and YFSETQ. CDR3 DNA: TGCGCCAGCAGCTTGGTTGTGCGGGCCGGATACAATGAGCAGTTCTTC. Translation gives CASSLVVRAGYNEQFF.

V gene TRBV5-1 combines with J gene TRBJ2-3; the match to TRBD2 covers 12 bases. The junction had 9 bases not matched to a gene; V was cut back by 0 bases and J by 4 bases. CDR1 and CDR2 from the germline V gene are SGHRS and YFSETQ. The CDR3 totals 18 residues. For the CDR3, the DNA is TGCGCCAGCAGCTTGGATACGGGACTAGCGGGTGGCTCAGATACGCAGTATTTT. Protein: CASSLDTGLAGGSDTQYF.

This clonotype occurred many times. V and J are TRBV20-1 and TRBJ2-1; D unresolved. This CDR3 region has 13 residues. Per the germline V gene, CDR1 is DFQATT and CDR2 is SNEGSKA (reference sequence). V lost 4 bases to trimming and J lost 0 bases, with 7 bases between them. The CDR3 here is CSAILSSYNEQFF. The CDR3, as DNA: TGCAGTGCTATTTTGAGCTCCTACAATGAGCAGTTCTTC.

This clonotype was picked up many times. This rearrangement joins TRBV7-2 to TRBJ2-3, with 8 bases fitting TRBD2. This CDR3 is built from 17 residues. The junction had 9 bases not matched to a gene; V was cut back by 2 bases and J by 2 bases. Germline loops: CDR1 SGHTA, CDR2 FQGNSA. CDR3 residues: CASSLKGGSGNTDTQYF. In DNA form, the CDR3 reads TGTGCCAGCAGCTTAAAGGGAGGTAGCGGGAACACAGATACGCAGTATTTT.

This clonotype was seen at least ten times. The V call is TRBV7-9, the J call TRBJ2-1; 8 bases are shared with TRBD2. The germline V gene has CDR1 SEHNR and CDR2 FQNEAQ (reference sequence). J lost 1 base, V lost 9 bases, and 11 bases had no gene match. The CDR3 is 16 residues long. CDR3: CASLRSGSRSYNEQFF. The CDR3 DNA sequence: TGTGCCAGTCTTCGAAGCGGGAGCAGGTCCTACAATGAGCAGTTCTTC.

The chain employs TRBV14 and TRBJ1-1; D is undetermined. CDR1 is SGHDN, CDR2 FVKESK, per germline. CDR3 length: 12 amino acids. V lost 0 bases and J 9 bases, leaving 8 bases between the germline ends. For the CDR3, the DNA is TGTGCCAGCAGCCAAGAACCGGGAAAAGCTTTCTTT. Translation: CASSQEPGKAFF.

The table lists this clonotype with many counts. The V call is TRBV6-1, the J call TRBJ2-2; D unclear. Germline V gives CDR1 MNHNS, CDR2 SASEGT. The CDR3 is 14 residues long. Trimming cost V 2 bases and J 1 base, with 5 bases left between them. Here the CDR3 reads CASSEQLNTGELFF. In DNA form, the CDR3 reads TGTGCCAGCAGTGAACAATTGAACACCGGGGAGCTGTTTTTT.

In its sample, this clonotype was seen many times. The chain is built from TRBV28 and TRBJ1-5; TRBD1 might be the D (5 bases). Trimming removed 7 bases from V and 1 base from J, with 17 bases in between. The length of the CDR3 is 16 residues. Germline values: CDR1 MDHEN, CDR2 SYDVKM. The CDR3 protein is CASISGGALSNQPQHF. CDR3 coding DNA: TGTGCCAGCATTTCGGGTGGGGCCTTGAGCAATCAGCCCCAGCATTTT.

In this sample, this clonotype turned up many times. The gene calls are TRBV2 and TRBJ2-1; D unclear. CDR3 length equals 15 residues. Germline-derived CDR1 and CDR2 are SNHLY and FYNNEI. V lost 2 bases and J 0 bases, leaving 8 bases between the germline ends. CDR3 in DNA: TGTGCCAGCAGTGAACAGCTAGGCTCCTACAATGAGCAGTTCTTC. Residues: CASSEQLGSYNEQFF.

This clonotype was detected many times. The rearrangement links TRBV6-4 to TRBJ2-3; 10 nucleotides agree with TRBD2. The CDR3 has 15 amino acids. J gave up 5 bases and V 6 bases, and 8 bases lay outside the gene matches. Germline V gene data show CDR1 as MRHNA and CDR2 as SNTAGT. CDR3 DNA sequence: TGTGCCAGCAGCCCACTAGCGGGAAACCTAGATACGCAGTATTTT. The encoded protein is CASSPLAGNLDTQYF.

The chain carries TRBV24-1 and TRBJ2-5; D is possibly TRBD1 (5 bases). Germline loops: CDR1 KGHDR, CDR2 SFDVKD. The CDR3 loop spans 13 amino acids. V gave up 5 bases and J gave up 2 bases, with 8 bases separating them. For the CDR3, the DNA is TGTGCCACCAGTGGACAGCCACAAGAGACCCAGTACTTC. Protein product: CATSGQPQETQYF.

This clonotype was seen many times. V usage is TRBV25-1 and J usage is TRBJ2-1; the D call may be TRBD1 or TRBD2 (5 bases each). Germline V lookup: CDR1 MGHDK, CDR2 SYGVNS. Trimming shortened V by 4 bases and J by 6 bases, and 22 bases separated the two germline ends. The CDR3 has 17 amino acids. The CDR3 DNA sequence: TGTGCCAGCAGTGGGGTGGGGGAGCCAAGGAGGAGCAATGAGCAGTTCTTC. This gives the protein CASSGVGEPRRSNEQFF.

This clonotype was detected many times. The chain recombines TRBV12-3 or TRBV12-4 with TRBJ2-5; possibly TRBD1 or TRBD2 for D (5 bases each). The CDR3 sequence is 13 residues long. The V end lost 6 bases, the J end lost 3 bases, and 11 bases lay between the germline ends. The CDR3 loop reads CASRWDLEETQYF. In DNA form, the CDR3 reads TGTGCCAGCAGGTGGGACCTGGAAGAGACCCAGTACTTC.

In its sample, this clonotype was seen many times. V is TRBV5-1 and J is TRBJ2-1, with 11 bases fitting TRBD2. This CDR3 contains 15 residues. Germline lookup yields CDR1 SGHRS and CDR2 YFSETQ. Trimming at V came to 7 bases and at J to 8 bases, leaving 11 bases not matched to a gene. The CDR3 DNA sequence: TGCGCCAGCGGAGGGACTAGCGGTCAAGCGGATGAGCAGTTCTTC. It translates to CASGGTSGQADEQFF.